The 21 T cell receptor beta chains in this list originate from one sample, sequenced in a study of cytomegalovirus exposure and HLA in healthy donors. The PCR had 60 Vbeta and 13 Jbeta primers. Sequencing used immunoSEQ multiplex PCR; TCRdb keeps in-frame clones, though not all of them. The sample yields about 110,000 clones, under 90% seen once. The sample taken for sequencing was PBMCs. Source of these receptors: a woman in her twenties or thirties in good health and CMV-seronegative.

This clone was counted a few times. This sequence joins TRBV6-6 and TRBJ2-7; 9 bases line up with TRBD2. CDR1 and CDR2 (germline): MNHNY, SVGAGI (reference sequence). The CDR3 has 14 amino acids. The V and J ends lost 5 bases and 6 bases, in that order; junction bases with no gene match: 8. For the CDR3, the DNA is TGTGCCAGCAGTATGGCGGGAGGGCCTCTCGAGCAGTACTTC. Its protein is CASSMAGGPLEQYF.

The chain couples TRBV19 to TRBJ2-3; possible D gene TRBD1, 5 bases. Trimming shortened V by 0 bases and J by 5 bases, and 15 bases separated the two germline ends. The CDR3 is 16 amino acids. CDR1 LNHDA and CDR2 SQIVND come from the germline V gene (reference sequence). CDR3 in DNA: TGTGCCAGTAGTATAGATTTGCAGGGAACCTTAGATACGCAGTATTTT. Protein: CASSIDLQGTLDTQYF.

J is TRBJ2-7 and V is TRBV6-6; TRBD1 aligns across 10 bases. Germline V gives CDR1 MNHNY, CDR2 SVGAGI (reference sequence). V lost 0 bases to trimming and J lost 5 bases; unmatched junction nucleotides: 1. The CDR3 is 14 residues long. CDR3 in amino acids: CASSYSGTGDEQYF. In nucleotides, the CDR3 is TGTGCCAGCAGTTACTCCGGGACAGGGGACGAGCAGTACTTC.

To note about this clone: Different DNA sequences within this sample yield the same CDR3. The rearrangement uses TRBV29-1 and TRBJ1-2; 7 nucleotides agree with TRBD1. With V trimmed by 7 bases and J by 8 bases, 13 bases remained unmatched. Germline CDR1 SQVTM, CDR2 ANQGSEA. There are 13 residues in the CDR3. The CDR3 nucleotides are TGCAGCGCCCTGGACAGGTTGATTGAGGGCTACACCTTC. It yields the protein CSALDRLIEGYTF.

The J gene is TRBJ2-2, the V gene TRBV4-1; 14 bases are a match to TRBD2. J was trimmed by 0 bases and V by 0 bases; bases with no gene match: 6. This CDR3 spans 20 amino acids. The germline gives CDR1 MGHRA, CDR2 YSYEKL. This chain's CDR3 is CASSQESRLAGGPNTGELFF. The CDR3 DNA reads TGCGCCAGCAGCCAAGAATCGAGACTAGCGGGAGGGCCGAACACCGGGGAGCTGTTTTTT.

The rearrangement links TRBV5-1 to TRBJ2-1; TRBD2 matches at 8 bases. Germline V gives CDR1 SGHRS, CDR2 YFSETQ. The CDR3 has 16 residues. Unmatched junction bases numbered 6, after V lost 4 bases and J lost 0 bases. The CDR3 nucleotides read TGCGCCAGCAGCCTCAGCGGGACTAGCTCCTACAATGAGCAGTTCTTC. Its translation is CASSLSGTSSYNEQFF.

CDR3 region: CASSTLGVSQETQYF. The CDR3 DNA reads as TGTGCCAGTAGTACCCTCGGGGTTTCCCAAGAGACCCAGTACTTC. The J gene is TRBJ2-5, the V gene TRBV19; TRBD2 is a possible D gene (5 bases). Germline lookup yields CDR1 LNHDA and CDR2 SQIVND (reference sequence). V was trimmed by 4 bases and J by 1 base, leaving 13 bases between them. The CDR3 sequence is 15 residues long.

This rearrangement joins TRBV4-2 to TRBJ2-3; D gene unclear. The CDR3 contains 15 residues. Deletions cut 4 bases from V and 0 bases from J, with 11 bases between. Germline assignment: CDR1 LGHNA and CDR2 YNFKEQ. The chain's CDR3 is CASSPLLGSTDTQYF. The CDR3 DNA is TGTGCCAGCAGCCCCCTCCTAGGCAGCACAGATACGCAGTATTTT.

For the CDR3, the DNA is TGTGCCAGCAGCGGGGGACAGTATGAAAAACTGTTTTTT. Translation gives CASSGGQYEKLFF. The chain links TRBV9 to TRBJ1-4; 7 positions agree with TRBD1. With V trimmed by 3 bases and J by 6 bases, 2 bases remained unmatched. Germline loops: CDR1 SGDLS, CDR2 YYNGEE. This CDR3 is built from 13 residues.

This chain joins TRBV19 and TRBJ2-3; possibly TRBD1 for D (6 bases). The germline CDR1 and CDR2 sequences are LNHDA and SQIVND (reference sequence). V lost 5 bases, J lost 2 bases, and 11 bases lay in between. This CDR3 contains 14 residues. Here the CDR3 DNA reads TGTGCCAGTAGTCCTTTGGGGGCCACAGATACGCAGTATTTT. It encodes CASSPLGATDTQYF.

As concerns this clone: The limits of the CDR3 on the DNA are not certain, so only TCRdb's listed CDR3 is given. The rearrangement uses TRBV27 and TRBJ2-7; the table's D call, TRBD2, was not checked against the DNA. The CDR3 region is 17 residues in length, termini included. Germline CDR1 and CDR2: MNHEY and SMNVEV (reference sequence). This CDR3 reads CASSLVMGLAGSYEQYF.

CDR3 bases: TGTGCCAGCAGCCAAGGGGGTTCGATCTACGAGCAGTACTTC. Translation: CASSQGGSIYEQYF. The chain couples TRBV7-9 to TRBJ2-7, with a possible D match to TRBD1 (6 bases). The ends were cut back, 5 bases at V and 3 bases at J, with 14 bases in the middle. Germline loops: CDR1 SEHNR, CDR2 FQNEAQ (reference sequence). There are 14 residues in the CDR3.

The CDR3: CASTQTSGIKNEQFF. The CDR3 nucleotides read TGTGCCAGCACCCAGACTAGCGGGATTAAAAATGAGCAGTTCTTC. The rearrangement links TRBV5-4 to TRBJ2-1; TRBD2 matches at 11 bases. From germline, CDR1 is SGHNT and CDR2 YYREEE (reference sequence). There are 15 residues in the CDR3. Trimming at V came to 6 bases and at J to 7 bases, leaving 9 bases not matched to a gene. Looking up the rest from reference TRBV5-4 and TRBJ2-1 gives the full variable domain: ETGVTQSPTHLIKTRGQQVTLRCSSQSGHNTVSWYQQALGQGPQFIFQYYREEENGRGNFPPRFSGLQFPNYSSELNVNALELDDSALYLCASTQTSGIKNEQFFGPGTRLTVL.

The chain carries TRBV14 and TRBJ2-7; no firm D call. CDR1 is SGHDN and CDR2 is FVKESK in the germline V gene. CDR3 length equals 12 residues. The V gene lost 2 bases and the J gene lost 4 bases, with 6 bases spanning the gap. The CDR3 sequence is CASSQSTYEQYF. CDR3 DNA: TGTGCCAGCAGCCAATCCACTTACGAGCAGTACTTC.

The rearrangement joins TRBV7-3 to TRBJ2-1, with TRBD1 as a possible D gene (6 bases). Trimming took 2 bases from V and 9 from J, leaving 14 bases between them. Germline V CDR1 and CDR2: SGHTA, FQGTGA. The CDR3 sequence is 14 residues long. CDR3 loop: CASSLLLGAGEQFF. The CDR3 nucleotides are TGTGCCAGCAGCTTACTCTTGGGGGCGGGTGAGCAGTTCTTC. Drawing the rest from reference TRBV7-3 and TRBJ2-1, the complete variable domain is GAGVSQTPSNKVTEKGKYVELRCDPISGHTALYWYRQSLGQGPEFLIYFQGTGAADDSGLPNDRFFAVRPEGSVSTLKIQRTERGDSAVYLCASSLLLGAGEQFFGPGTRLTVL.

The rearrangement links TRBV29-1 to TRBJ2-7; D perhaps matches TRBD1 (6 bases). This CDR3 is built from 12 residues. The V gene's germline CDR1 is SQVTM and CDR2 ANQGSEA. V was clipped by 7 bases and J by 1 base, with 11 bases between them. CDR3 amino acids: CSARDNSYEQYF. As DNA, the CDR3 is TGCAGCGCAAGGGACAATTCCTACGAGCAGTACTTC.

This clone showed up just a few times. The rearrangement joins TRBV10-2 to TRBJ2-1; 8 bases are a match to TRBD2. Looked up from germline, CDR1 is WSHSY and CDR2 is SAAADI. The CDR3 is 14 residues long. Trimming removed 10 bases from V and 2 bases from J; junction bases left unmatched: 7. The CDR3 nucleotides read TGCGCCAACCTTAGCGGGACCCCCTACAATGAGCAGTTCTTC. This codes for CANLSGTPYNEQFF.

This chain joins TRBV6-5 and TRBJ2-3; no clear D. CDR3 length: 15 amino acids. Germline values: CDR1 MNHEY, CDR2 SVGAGI. V lost 5 bases and J 0 bases, leaving 12 bases between the germline ends. CDR3 amino acids: CASSRSEPSTDTQYF. CDR3 DNA sequence: TGTGCCAGCAGTCGGTCTGAGCCGAGCACAGATACGCAGTATTTT.

The chain joins TRBV5-8 to TRBJ1-1, with a weak D call TRBD1 (5 bases). With 0 bases removed from V and 0 bases from J, the gap between germline ends came to 9 bases. Germline V lookup: CDR1 SGHTS, CDR2 YDEGEE. The CDR3 totals 15 residues. CDR3 DNA: TGTGCCAGCAGCTTGGGTCGGGGGATGAACACTGAAGCTTTCTTT. As protein: CASSLGRGMNTEAFF.

This chain connects TRBV7-9 to TRBJ2-6, with a tentative D call TRBD1 (5 bases). V gave up 10 bases and J gave up 0 bases, with 16 bases separating them. Germline values: CDR1 SEHNR, CDR2 FQNEAQ (reference sequence). CDR3 length: 16 residues. The CDR3 loop is CATPVGLYSGANVLTF. CDR3 nucleotide sequence: TGTGCCACCCCCGTGGGGCTGTACTCTGGGGCCAACGTCCTGACTTTC.

About this clone itself: Without the conserved terminal phenylalanine or tryptophan, this CDR3 likely stems from a read error. This chain joins TRBV5-1 and TRBJ2-7; TRBD2 matches 9 bases. Germline values: CDR1 SGHRS, CDR2 YFSETQ. CDR3 length: 15 amino acids. The CDR3 DNA sequence: TGCGCCAGCACCCTGGTGGGCGGGAGGGCCTACGGGCAGTACCTC. Protein product: CASTLVGGRAYGQYL.